This TCR beta chain was retrieved from a study of T cell repertoires in aging, cancer and after chemotherapy. At the level of the study: Patients with chronic lymphocytic leukemia were sampled before and after fludarabine- or bendamustine-based chemotherapy. The study, taken as a whole, reports: Median generation probability rose over the chemotherapy interval in each cancer cohort, suggesting rebound thymic output.

V dropped 1 base and J dropped 2 bases, with 9 bases sitting between them. The CDR3 consists of 14 residues. The germline V gene encodes CDR1 SGHDN and CDR2 FVKESK. Peripheral blood genomic DNA, not sorted cells or RNA, was the template. Multiplex touch-down PCR with TRB-A/B primers amplified rearranged V-D-J TRB sequences. A single record per CDR3 protein comes from TCRdb applying MiXCR to the multiplex PCR reads. The sample contains about 6,200 distinct CDR3 sequences, 30% of which appear only once. About this clonotype: Its antigen is not identified.

The chain links TRBV14 to TRBJ2-7; TRBD1 is a possible D gene (5 bases). The sequence came from a human donor with a blood cancer. Sequencing was done on a sample of blood. CDR3 nucleotide sequence: TGTGCCAGCAGCCAAGGATACAGGCCCTACGAGCAGTACTTC. Protein product: CASSQGYRPYEQYF.